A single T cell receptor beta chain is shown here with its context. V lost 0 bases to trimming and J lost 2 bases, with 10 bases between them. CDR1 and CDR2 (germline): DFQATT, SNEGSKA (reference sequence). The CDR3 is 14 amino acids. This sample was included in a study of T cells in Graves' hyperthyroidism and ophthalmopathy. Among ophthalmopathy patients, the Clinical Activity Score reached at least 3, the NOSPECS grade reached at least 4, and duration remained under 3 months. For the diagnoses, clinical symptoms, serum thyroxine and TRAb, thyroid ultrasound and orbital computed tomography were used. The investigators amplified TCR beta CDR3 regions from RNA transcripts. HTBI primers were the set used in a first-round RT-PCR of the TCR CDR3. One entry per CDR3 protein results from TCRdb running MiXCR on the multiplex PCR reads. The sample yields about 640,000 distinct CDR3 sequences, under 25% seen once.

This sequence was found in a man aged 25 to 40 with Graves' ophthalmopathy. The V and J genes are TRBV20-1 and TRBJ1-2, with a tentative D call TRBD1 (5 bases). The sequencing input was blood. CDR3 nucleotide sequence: TGCAGTGCTAGAGACCGCGGGGCGAACTATGGCTACACCTTC. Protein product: CSARDRGANYGYTF.